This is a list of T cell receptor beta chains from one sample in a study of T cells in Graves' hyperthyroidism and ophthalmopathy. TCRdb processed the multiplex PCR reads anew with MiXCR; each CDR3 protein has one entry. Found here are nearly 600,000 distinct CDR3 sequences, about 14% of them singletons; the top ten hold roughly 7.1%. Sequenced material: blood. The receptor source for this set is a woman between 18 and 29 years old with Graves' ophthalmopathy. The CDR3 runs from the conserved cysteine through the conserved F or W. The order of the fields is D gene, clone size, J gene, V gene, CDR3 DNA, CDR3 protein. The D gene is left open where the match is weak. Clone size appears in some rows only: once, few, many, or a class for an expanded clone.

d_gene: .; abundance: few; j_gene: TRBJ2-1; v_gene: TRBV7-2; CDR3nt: TGTGCCAGCAGCTTAAGTGCGGGACACTTTTACAATGAGCAGTTCTTC; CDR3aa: CASSLSAGHFYNEQFF
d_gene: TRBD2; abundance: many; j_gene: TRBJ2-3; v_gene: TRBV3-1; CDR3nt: TGTGCCAGCAGCCGATTAGCGGGGCTGGGCGCAGATACGCAGTATTTT; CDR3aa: CASSRLAGLGADTQYF
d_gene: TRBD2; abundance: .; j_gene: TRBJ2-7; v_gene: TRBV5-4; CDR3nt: TGTGCCAGCAGCTTGTGGGGACTAGGTGCCGAGCAGTACTTC; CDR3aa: CASSLWGLGAEQYF
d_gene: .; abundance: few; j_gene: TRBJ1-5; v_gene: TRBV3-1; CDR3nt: TGTGCCAGCAGCGCCTACGTGGGCAATCAGCCCCAGCATTTT; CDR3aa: CASSAYVGNQPQHF
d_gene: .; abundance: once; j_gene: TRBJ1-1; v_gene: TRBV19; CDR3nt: TGTGCCAGTTACCCGGGGACTCCTCTGAAGGCTGAAGCTTTCTTT; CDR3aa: CASYPGTPLKAEAFF
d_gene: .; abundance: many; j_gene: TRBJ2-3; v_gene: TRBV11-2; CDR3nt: TGTGCCAGCAGCTTCGGCCTAGCGACAGATACGCAGTATTTT; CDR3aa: CASSFGLATDTQYF
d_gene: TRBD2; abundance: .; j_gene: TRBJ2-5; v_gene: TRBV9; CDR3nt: TGTGCCAGCAGCGTAGAAGGTTCTAGCGGAAAGGAGACCCAGTACTTC; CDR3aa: CASSVEGSSGKETQYF
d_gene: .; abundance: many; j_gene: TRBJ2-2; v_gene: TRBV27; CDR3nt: TGTGCCAGCAGTTTATCGAAGCGAGCCACCGGGGAGCTGTTTTTT; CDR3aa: CASSLSKRATGELFF
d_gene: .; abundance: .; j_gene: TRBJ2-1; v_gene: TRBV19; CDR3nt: TGTGCCAGTAGCCTCGCTGGCGGGACTCACAATGAGCAGTTCTTC; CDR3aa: CASSLAGGTHNEQFF
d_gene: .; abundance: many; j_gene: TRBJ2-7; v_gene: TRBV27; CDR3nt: TGTGCCAGCAGTTTAGGGCGGCCCCTACCCTACGAGCAGTACTTC; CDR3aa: CASSLGRPLPYEQYF
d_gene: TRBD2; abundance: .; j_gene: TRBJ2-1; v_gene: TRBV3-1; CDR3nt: TGTGCCAGCTCACCACAGGAGGGGGTAGCGGGAGTTTCCAATGAGCAGTTCTTC; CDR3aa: CASSPQEGVAGVSNEQFF
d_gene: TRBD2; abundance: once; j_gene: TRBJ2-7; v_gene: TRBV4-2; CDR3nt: TGTGCCAGCAGCCAGGGGGAGGCTAGCGGTTATCCGACCTACGAGCAGTACTTC; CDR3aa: CASSQGEASGYPTYEQYF
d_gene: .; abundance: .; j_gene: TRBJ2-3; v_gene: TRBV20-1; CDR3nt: TGCAGTGCTAGAGATCGAAGGACCTTCACAGATACGCAGTATTTT; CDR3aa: CSARDRRTFTDTQYF
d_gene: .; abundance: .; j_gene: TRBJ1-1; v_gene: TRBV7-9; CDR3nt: TGTGCCAGCAGTCGTTTATCGGACCTACTGAACACTGAAGCTTTCTTT; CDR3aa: CASSRLSDLLNTEAFF
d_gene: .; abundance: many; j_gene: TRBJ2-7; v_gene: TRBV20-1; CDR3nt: TGCAGTGCTAGAGATCCGTCGGGCTACGAGCAGTACTTC; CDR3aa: CSARDPSGYEQYF
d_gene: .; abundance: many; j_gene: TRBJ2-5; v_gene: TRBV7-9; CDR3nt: TGTGCCAGCAGCTTCCCGTCAGGTAACCAAGAGACCCAGTACTTC; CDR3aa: CASSFPSGNQETQYF
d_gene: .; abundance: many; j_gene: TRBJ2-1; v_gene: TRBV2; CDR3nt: TGTGCCAGCACGGTTGGGGGGACCGATGAGCAGTTCTTC; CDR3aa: CASTVGGTDEQFF
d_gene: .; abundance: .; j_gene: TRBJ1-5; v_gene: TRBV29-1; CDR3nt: TGCAGCGTTGAGATCGGGGGCGGCAATCAGCCCCAGCATTTT; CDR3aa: CSVEIGGGNQPQHF
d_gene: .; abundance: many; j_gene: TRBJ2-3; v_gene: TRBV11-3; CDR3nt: TGTGCCAGCAGCTATTCCAGGGGACGGACAGATACGCAGTATTTT; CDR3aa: CASSYSRGRTDTQYF
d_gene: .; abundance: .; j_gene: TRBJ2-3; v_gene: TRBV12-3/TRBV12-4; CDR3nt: TGTGCCAGCAGTTTTTTCCGGTCCACAGATACGCAGTATTTT; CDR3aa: CASSFFRSTDTQYF
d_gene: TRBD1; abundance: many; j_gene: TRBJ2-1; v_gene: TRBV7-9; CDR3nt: TGTGCCAGCAGCCCTAGACCGGGACAGGGATACAATGAGCAGTTCTTC; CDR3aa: CASSPRPGQGYNEQFF
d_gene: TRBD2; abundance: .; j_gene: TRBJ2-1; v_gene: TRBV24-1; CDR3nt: TGTGCCACCAGTGACGCACCTAGCGGGAGGGCCGTTTCCTACAATGAGCAGTTCTTC; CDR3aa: CATSDAPSGRAVSYNEQFF
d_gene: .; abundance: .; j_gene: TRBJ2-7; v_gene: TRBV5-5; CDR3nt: TGTGCCAGCAGCTATGCTATGGGTGAGCAGTACTTC; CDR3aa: CASSYAMGEQYF
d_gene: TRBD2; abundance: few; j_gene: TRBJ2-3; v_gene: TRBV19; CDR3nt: TGTGCCAGTAGTATATACGGGAGGGGAGTTGGCACAGATACGCAGTATTTT; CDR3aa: CASSIYGRGVGTDTQYF
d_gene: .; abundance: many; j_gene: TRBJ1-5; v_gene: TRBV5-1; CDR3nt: TGCGCCAGCAGCCTGGGTACGTCGGACAATCAGCCCCAGCATTTT; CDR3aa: CASSLGTSDNQPQHF
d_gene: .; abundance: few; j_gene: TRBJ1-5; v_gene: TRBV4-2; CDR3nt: TGTGCCAGCAGCCAAGACCAGGGCAGTCAGCCCCAGCATTTT; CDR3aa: CASSQDQGSQPQHF
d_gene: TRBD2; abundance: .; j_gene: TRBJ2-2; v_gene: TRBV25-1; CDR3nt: TGTGCCAGCAGTGTTATGACTAGCGGGTCCGGGGAGCTGTTTTTT; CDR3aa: CASSVMTSGSGELFF
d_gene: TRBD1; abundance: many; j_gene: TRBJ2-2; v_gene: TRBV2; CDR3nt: TGTGCCAGCAGCCCGGGACAGGGAGCCGGGGAGCTGTTTTTT; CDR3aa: CASSPGQGAGELFF
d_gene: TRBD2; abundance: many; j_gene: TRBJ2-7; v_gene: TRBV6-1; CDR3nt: TGTGCCAGCAGCTCCCGTGCGGTAGCGGGAGCGTACGAGCAGTACTTC; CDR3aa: CASSSRAVAGAYEQYF
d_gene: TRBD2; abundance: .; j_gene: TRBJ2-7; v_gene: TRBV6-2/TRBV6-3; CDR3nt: TGTGCCAGCAGTTACGGATCCGGGACTAGCAGGCGGGAGCAGTACTTC; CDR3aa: CASSYGSGTSRREQYF